This T cell receptor beta chain derives from a study of a mutant IDH1 vaccine in newly diagnosed glioma (dated by TCRdb to about 2021). At the level of the whole study: The 32 treated patients were approximately 60% male and about 38% female, with a mean age of roughly 42 years. Prior to enrollment, standard therapy consisting of radiotherapy alone, temozolomide alone, or radiochemotherapy with temozolomide had been administered to patients, with the combination being received by most patients. Longitudinal TCRB deep sequencing was performed for some 25 treated patients wherever samples were available for exploratory analyses. Six visits were used for peripheral blood collection: V03 (baseline), V05, V07, V10, V12 and V13.

The paper's findings and limits, for the study overall: Vaccine-induced immune responses across multiple MHC alleles were detected in 90% to 95% of patients. Selection of PBMC samples for TCRB deep sequencing was based on availability. The authors noted that analyses of patient blood samples could not be reproduced because of sample limitations. Changes in the top peripheral T cell clonotypes picked up by TCRB sequencing did not appear to be linked to pseudoprogression.

Library preparation was by the immunoSEQ multiplex PCR assay. Rearranged TCR beta chain sequences were amplified using the hsTCRB Kit according to the manufacturer's protocol. TCRB libraries were sequenced on an Illumina MiSeq. As for how the authors treated the data: The proprietary platform of the kit vendor was used for demultiplexing, trimming and gene mapping. TCRdb's version of the immuneACCESS table is confined to in-frame rearrangements and falls short of the full clone set. An unresolved V gene accounts for under half of the shortfall where checked; the remainder is of unknown origin. V, J and clone size are taken as reported in that table, and D and trimming were inferred from the DNA itself. The sample profile shows under 80,000 clones; around 85% of them were found once. Of the sample, under 3.5% is held by the ten largest clones. In regard to this clone: What this receptor recognizes is not known. Base qualities were left out, and no much larger clone turns up one base away.

From its cysteine to its phenylalanine, the CDR3 spans 14 amino acids. CDR3 DNA only is kept here, 42 bases in frame from base 1. V is trimmed back by 6 bases and J by 2 bases, and the junction contains 7 bases that no gene match accounts for. The germline V gene yields MNHEY for CDR1 and SVGAGI for CDR2. According to the study, the label for this sample's time point signals: baseline, week 1 (first vaccination visit). The sample's treatment or condition label, decoded: pre-vaccination baseline after standard-of-care therapy. All donors had newly diagnosed IDH1-mutant astrocytomas of WHO grade 3 or 4 that showed loss of nuclear ATRX. The samples were drawn from NOA16, a multicentre, single-arm, open-label phase I trial in Germany that tested a mutant IDH1 peptide vaccine in humans for the first time. Visit V03 blood draws served as the baseline sample for immunogenicity testing. Genomic DNA for TCRB sequencing was extracted from EDTA blood using the DNeasy Blood and Tissue Kit.

The specimen comprised PBMCs, sampled from a glioma patient treated with radiotherapy, temozolomide or both. The sequence is built from TRBV6-5 and TRBJ2-7; 7 central bases correspond to TRBD2. This clonotype was sampled from a man aged 25 to 40 with glioma. The CDR3 has the sequence CASRLAVPPYEQYF. DNA sequence: TGTGCCAGCAGGCTAGCGGTCCCCCCCTACGAGCAGTACTTC.